The rows below give T cell receptor beta chains drawn from one sample of a study of cytomegalovirus exposure and HLA in healthy donors. Only in-frame clones appear in the TCRdb table, and some are missing; sequencing was by immunoSEQ multiplex PCR. The table lists about 190,000 clones. The sample comprised PBMCs. The receptor source for this set is a man aged 25-45 years in good health and CMV-seronegative. Each CDR3 is given with its conserved first and last residue. A D gene is named only where the DNA matches it firmly.

cdr3_aa: CAWSRTAPGYTF
cdr3_nt: TGTGCCTGGAGCCGGACAGCCCCCGGCTACACCTTC
d_call: .
j_call: TRBJ1-2
v_call: TRBV30

cdr3_aa: CASSYWTGPTGELFF
cdr3_nt: TGTGCCAGCAGTTACTGGACAGGGCCCACCGGGGAGCTGTTTTTT
d_call: TRBD1
j_call: TRBJ2-2
v_call: TRBV6-5

cdr3_aa: CASRNLQANEKLFF
cdr3_nt: TGTGCCAGCAGGAACCTCCAGGCTAATGAAAAACTGTTTTTT
d_call: .
j_call: TRBJ1-4
v_call: TRBV2

cdr3_aa: CASRHTGTSSYNEQFF
cdr3_nt: TGTGCCAGCAGACACACAGGGACCAGCTCCTACAATGAGCAGTTCTTC
d_call: .
j_call: TRBJ2-1
v_call: TRBV11-2

cdr3_aa: CASSLGAPYQPQHF
cdr3_nt: TGTGCCAGCAGTTTAGGGGCGCCCTATCAGCCCCAGCATTTT
d_call: .
j_call: TRBJ1-5
v_call: TRBV27

cdr3_aa: CASSPLPQAIGYGYTF
cdr3_nt: TGTGCCAGCAGCCCCCTCCCACAGGCTATCGGCTATGGCTACACCTTC
d_call: .
j_call: TRBJ1-2
v_call: TRBV7-8

cdr3_aa: CASSFRGAGANVLTF
cdr3_nt: TGTGCCAGCAGTTTCAGGGGTGCTGGGGCCAACGTCCTGACTTTC
d_call: .
j_call: TRBJ2-6
v_call: TRBV27

cdr3_aa: CASSLEAGIYGYTF
cdr3_nt: TGTGCCAGCAGCTTGGAAGCGGGGATCTATGGCTACACCTTC
d_call: .
j_call: TRBJ1-2
v_call: TRBV5-4

cdr3_aa: CASNPGTSGSGGLHEQYF
cdr3_nt: TGTGCCAGCAACCCGGGGACTAGCGGGAGTGGCGGTCTTCACGAGCAGTACTTC
d_call: TRBD2
j_call: TRBJ2-7
v_call: TRBV7-9

cdr3_aa: CSVAETEDQPQHF
cdr3_nt: TGCAGTGTGGCAGAGACAGAAGATCAGCCCCAGCATTTT
d_call: .
j_call: TRBJ1-5
v_call: TRBV29-1

cdr3_aa: CASSLDSTEAFF
cdr3_nt: TGTGCCAGCAGCTTGGACAGTACTGAAGCTTTCTTT
d_call: .
j_call: TRBJ1-1
v_call: TRBV5-4

cdr3_aa: CASSLRGSGYEQYF
cdr3_nt: TGTGCCAGCAGTTTACGAGGGTCCGGATACGAGCAGTACTTC
d_call: .
j_call: TRBJ2-7
v_call: TRBV27

cdr3_aa: CASSSSWGGLQPQHF
cdr3_nt: TGTGCCAGCAGCTCAAGTTGGGGGGGGCTTCAGCCCCAGCATTTT
d_call: .
j_call: TRBJ1-5
v_call: TRBV7-2

cdr3_aa: CASSPSVAGGSGETQYF
cdr3_nt: TGTGCCAGCAGCCCCTCGGTAGCGGGAGGATCTGGAGAGACCCAGTACTTC
d_call: TRBD2
j_call: TRBJ2-5
v_call: TRBV7-3

cdr3_aa: CASSQEGRGGSYEQYF
cdr3_nt: TGTGCCAGCAGCCAAGAGGGGCGCGGGGGCTCCTACGAGCAGTACTTC
d_call: TRBD2
j_call: TRBJ2-7
v_call: TRBV4-2

cdr3_aa: CASSGDSSSGANVLTF
cdr3_nt: TGTGCCAGCAGTGGGGACTCAAGCTCTGGGGCCAACGTCCTGACTTTC
d_call: .
j_call: TRBJ2-6
v_call: TRBV9

cdr3_aa: CASAAARNYGYTF
cdr3_nt: TGTGCCAGCGCCGCCGCGCGTAACTATGGCTACACCTTC
d_call: .
j_call: TRBJ1-2
v_call: TRBV28

cdr3_aa: CASSMGENQPQHF
cdr3_nt: TGTGCCAGCAGCATGGGGGAGAATCAGCCCCAGCATTTT
d_call: .
j_call: TRBJ1-5
v_call: TRBV5-8

cdr3_aa: CASSLVGGGGTDTQYF
cdr3_nt: TGTGCCAGCAGCTTAGTGGGGGGAGGGGGGACAGATACGCAGTATTTT
d_call: .
j_call: TRBJ2-3
v_call: TRBV7-9

cdr3_aa: CASSSGQLYEQYF
cdr3_nt: TGTGCCAGCAGCTCGGGACAGCTCTACGAGCAGTACTTC
d_call: TRBD1
j_call: TRBJ2-7
v_call: TRBV11-3

cdr3_aa: CASSESGKGAAGNTIYF
cdr3_nt: TGCGCCAGCAGTGAGTCGGGGAAGGGGGCAGCTGGAAACACCATATATTTT
d_call: TRBD1
j_call: TRBJ1-3
v_call: TRBV10-1

cdr3_aa: CASSREQVMNYGYTF
cdr3_nt: TGCGCCAGCAGCCGCGAACAGGTTATGAACTATGGCTACACCTTC
d_call: .
j_call: TRBJ1-2
v_call: TRBV4-1

cdr3_aa: CATRDRMNTEAFF
cdr3_nt: TGCGCCACCCGGGACAGAATGAACACTGAAGCTTTCTTT
d_call: TRBD1
j_call: TRBJ1-1
v_call: TRBV10-2

cdr3_aa: CASSDPRGAGGNTEAFF
cdr3_nt: TGTGCCAGCAGCGACCCTAGGGGGGCAGGGGGAAACACTGAAGCTTTCTTT
d_call: TRBD1
j_call: TRBJ1-1
v_call: TRBV9

cdr3_aa: CASSVARLEDRGHTGELFF
cdr3_nt: TGTGCCAGCAGCGTAGCGCGGTTGGAGGACAGGGGGCACACCGGGGAGCTGTTTTTT
d_call: TRBD1
j_call: TRBJ2-2
v_call: TRBV9

cdr3_aa: CASSLGDRERNTEAFF
cdr3_nt: TGTGCCAGCAGCTTGGGGGACAGGGAAAGGAACACTGAAGCTTTCTTT
d_call: TRBD1
j_call: TRBJ1-1
v_call: TRBV5-6

cdr3_aa: CASSQDPFSNEQFF
cdr3_nt: TGTGCCAGCAGCCAAGATCCATTTTCCAATGAGCAGTTCTTC
d_call: .
j_call: TRBJ2-1
v_call: TRBV4-2

cdr3_aa: CASRETEMNTEAFF
cdr3_nt: TGTGCCAGCAGGGAAACAGAAATGAACACTGAAGCTTTCTTT
d_call: .
j_call: TRBJ1-1
v_call: TRBV2

cdr3_aa: CATSPRGRINYGYTF
cdr3_nt: TGTGCCACCAGCCCAAGGGGGCGCATTAACTATGGCTACACCTTC
d_call: TRBD1
j_call: TRBJ1-2
v_call: TRBV15

cdr3_aa: CASRHDRKELFF
cdr3_nt: TGTGCCAGCAGACACGACAGAAAGGAGCTGTTTTTT
d_call: .
j_call: TRBJ2-2
v_call: TRBV7-2

cdr3_aa: CASSPVQPNPYGYTF
cdr3_nt: TGTGCCAGCTCACCGGTACAGCCTAATCCCTATGGCTACACCTTC
d_call: .
j_call: TRBJ1-2
v_call: TRBV18

cdr3_aa: CASSPLGQGGYGYTF
cdr3_nt: TGTGCCAGCAGCCCTCTAGGACAGGGTGGGTATGGCTACACCTTC
d_call: TRBD1
j_call: TRBJ1-2
v_call: TRBV5-5

cdr3_aa: CASSSETGAGQPQHF
cdr3_nt: TGTGCCAGCAGTTCTGAGACAGGGGCAGGTCAGCCCCAGCATTTT
d_call: TRBD1
j_call: TRBJ1-5
v_call: TRBV9

cdr3_aa: CATSRGQENEKLFF
cdr3_nt: TGTGCCACCAGCAGGGGACAGGAGAATGAAAAACTGTTTTTT
d_call: TRBD1
j_call: TRBJ1-4
v_call: TRBV15

cdr3_aa: CASSIGTGAEQYF
cdr3_nt: TGTGCCAGTAGTATCGGAACGGGAGCCGAGCAGTACTTC
d_call: .
j_call: TRBJ2-7
v_call: TRBV19

cdr3_aa: CAWSGSGTGDSTNEKLFF
cdr3_nt: TGTGCCTGGAGTGGATCCGGGACAGGGGACTCAACTAATGAAAAACTGTTTTTT
d_call: TRBD1
j_call: TRBJ1-4
v_call: TRBV30

cdr3_aa: CASRRDRGAGNTIYF
cdr3_nt: TGTGCCAGCAGGCGAGACAGGGGTGCTGGAAACACCATATATTTT
d_call: TRBD1
j_call: TRBJ1-3
v_call: TRBV27